This T cell receptor beta chain appears in the sequencing data of a study of blood T cell repertoires in COVID-19. Measured with immunoSEQ multiplex PCR; TCRdb has only the in-frame clones, and not every one. The sample includes about 34,000 clones, around 80% of them seen just once. Germline CDR1 SGDLS, CDR2 YYNGEE. The CDR3 has 14 residues. V lost 3 bases to trimming and J lost 6 bases, with 10 bases between them. The chain combines TRBV9 with TRBJ1-6; D gene uncertain. The origin of this receptor is a man older than 75 with acute or convalescent COVID-19. The specimen was peripheral blood. The CDR3 is CASSGGGVNSPLHF. CDR3 coding DNA: TGTGCCAGCAGCGGGGGAGGAGTTAATTCACCCCTCCACTTT.